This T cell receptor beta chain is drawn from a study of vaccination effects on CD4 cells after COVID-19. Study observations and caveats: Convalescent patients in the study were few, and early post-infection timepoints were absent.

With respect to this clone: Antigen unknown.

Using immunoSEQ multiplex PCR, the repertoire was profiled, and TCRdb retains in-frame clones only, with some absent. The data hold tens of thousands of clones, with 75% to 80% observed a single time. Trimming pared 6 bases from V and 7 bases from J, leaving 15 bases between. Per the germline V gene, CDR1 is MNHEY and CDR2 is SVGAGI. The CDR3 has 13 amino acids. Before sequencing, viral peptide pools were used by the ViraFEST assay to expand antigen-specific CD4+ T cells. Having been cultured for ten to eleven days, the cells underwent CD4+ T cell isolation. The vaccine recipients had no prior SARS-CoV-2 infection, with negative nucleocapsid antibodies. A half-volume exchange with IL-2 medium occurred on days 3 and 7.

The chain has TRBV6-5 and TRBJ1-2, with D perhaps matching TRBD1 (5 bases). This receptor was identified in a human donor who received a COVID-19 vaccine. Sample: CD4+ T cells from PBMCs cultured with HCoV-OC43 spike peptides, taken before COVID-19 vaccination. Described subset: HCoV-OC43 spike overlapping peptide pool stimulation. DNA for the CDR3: TGTGCCAGCAGATCCGGGGGGGGAAGTGGCTACACCTTC. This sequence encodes CASRSGGGSGYTF.